This TCR beta chain originates from a study of tumor-infiltrating lymphocytes in primary liver carcinoma. The overall study: These patients were men and women whose ages were 30 to 69 years.

Total RNA (around 510 ng) served as template for TCR beta cDNA synthesis primed by a constant-region primer. Nested multiplex PCR, run for three rounds with slightly modified ARM-PCR, yielded TCR beta libraries. Both of the initial two PCR rounds ran for 10 cycles and employed TRBV1-TRBV30 forward primers alongside a C-beta reverse primer. One entry per CDR3 protein results from TCRdb running MiXCR on the multiplex PCR reads. The sample carries some 120,000 distinct CDR3 sequences, 50% to 70% recorded once. Concerning this clonotype: Its antigen is unidentified. One end of the junction varies from germline; a read error may be responsible.

Germline V gene sequence: CDR1 SQVTM, CDR2 ANQGSEA. This CDR3 has 14 amino acids. Study-level findings and limits: Lower overlap was observed for tumor-adjacent and tumor-blood pairs relative to tumor region pairs. With p = 0.039, the top-250-clone fraction in tumors significantly exceeded that in blood.

Joint extraction of RNA and DNA used about 17-31 mg of bulk tissue that was unsorted. Patients' primary liver carcinoma was surgically resected. The receptor's source is a woman between 55 and 75 years old with primary liver carcinoma and hepatitis B virus infection. J is TRBJ1-2 and V is TRBV29-1; 7 nucleotides line up with TRBD1. Sequencing was carried out using liver tumor tissue from sampling region 1. Subset reported: tumor region T1, superior pole. In nucleotides, the CDR3 is TGCAGCGTTGGGACAGGCCCTCTCAACTATGGCCACACCTTC. Translated: CSVGTGPLNYGHTF.